In its sample, the clone carrying this TCR beta chain was seen many times. One entry per CDR3 protein results from TCRdb running MiXCR on the 5' RACE reads. This sample has about 570,000 distinct CDR3 sequences, with more than 9% found just once. The data derive from a study of identical twins. In addition, the sample was reused for a study of yellow fever vaccine responses in identical twins.

The receptor comes from a woman between 18 and 29 years old in good health. Sequences were obtained from PBMCs.

The CDR3 here is CASSLRGPGKLFF. The CDR3 region has the DNA TGTGCCAGCAGTCTTCGAGGGCCGGGGAAACTGTTTTTT. This chain uses TRBV12-3 or TRBV12-4 with TRBJ1-4; no definite D call. The V gene lost 5 bases and the J gene lost 11 bases, with 15 bases spanning the gap. The CDR3 extends over 13 amino acids.